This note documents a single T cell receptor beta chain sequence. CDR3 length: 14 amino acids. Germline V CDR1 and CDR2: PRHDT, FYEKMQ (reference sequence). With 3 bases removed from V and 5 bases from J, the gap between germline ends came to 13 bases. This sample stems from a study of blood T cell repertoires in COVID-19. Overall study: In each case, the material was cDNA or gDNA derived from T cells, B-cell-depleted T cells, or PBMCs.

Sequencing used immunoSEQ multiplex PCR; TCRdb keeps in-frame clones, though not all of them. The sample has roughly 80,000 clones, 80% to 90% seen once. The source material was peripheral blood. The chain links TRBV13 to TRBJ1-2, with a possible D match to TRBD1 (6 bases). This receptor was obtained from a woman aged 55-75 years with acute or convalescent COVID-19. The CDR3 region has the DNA TGTGCCAGCAGCTTCTACAGGGAGGGGTATGGCTACACCTTC. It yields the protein CASSFYREGYGYTF.